The 30 T cell receptor beta chains reported below all come from one sample, sequenced in a study of T cells in localized non-small cell lung cancer. Repertoires were generated with immunoSEQ multiplex PCR, while TCRdb's copy carries only in-frame clones and drops some. Of about 2,600 clones in the sample, roughly 30% were seen once. Sequences were derived from lung tumor tissue, sampled before any cancer treatment. The receptor set was obtained from a male donor aged 60 or over with stage II squamous cell lung carcinoma.

The chain recombines TRBV14 with TRBJ2-3; TRBD2 aligns across 7 bases. Trimming took 5 bases from V and 1 from J; bases not matched to a gene: 9. Germline loops: CDR1 SGHDN, CDR2 FVKESK. The CDR3 is made up of 16 amino acids. The CDR3 loop reads CASSGLVGRGTDTQYF. The CDR3 nucleotides read TGTGCCAGCAGCGGACTAGTCGGGAGAGGCACAGATACGCAGTATTTT. Complete variable domain (other parts from reference TRBV14 and TRBJ2-3): EAGVTQFPSHSVIEKGQTVTLRCDPISGHDNLYWYRRVMGKEIKFLLHFVKESKQDESGMPNNRFLAERTGGTYSTLKVQPAELEDSGVYFCASSGLVGRGTDTQYFGPGTRLTVL.

The V gene is TRBV18, the J gene TRBJ1-6; D is possibly TRBD1 (5 bases). There are 16 residues in the CDR3. CDR1 is KGHSH and CDR2 is LQKENI in the germline V gene. The V end was cut by 4 bases, the J end by 5 bases, with 15 bases between. As DNA, the CDR3 is TGTGCCAGCTCACTTTCCTTTGACAGAGATAATTCACCCCTCCACTTT. Its protein product is CASSLSFDRDNSPLHF. The variable domain in full, with the rest retrieved from reference TRBV18 and TRBJ1-6, is NAGVMQNPRHLVRRRGQEARLRCSPMKGHSHVYWYRQLPEEGLKFMVYLQKENIIDESGMPKERFSAEFPKEGPSILRIQQVVRGDSAAYFCASSLSFDRDNSPLHFGNGTRLTVT.

The chain combines TRBV6-8 with TRBJ2-1; D might be TRBD2 (6 bases). CDR1 and CDR2 (germline): MNHGY, SAAAGT. The CDR3 is made up of 17 amino acids. V shed 6 bases and J shed 0 bases, with 18 bases lying between them. CDR3 loop: CASRLGGLLSSYNEQFF. CDR3 bases: TGTGCCAGCAGACTAGGAGGGTTGCTCAGCTCCTACAATGAGCAGTTCTTC.

This clone was counted a few times. The V gene is TRBV11-1, the J gene TRBJ2-3; D possibly uses TRBD1 or TRBD2 (5 bases each). The V and J ends lost 3 bases and 4 bases respectively, with 14 bases between them. Germline V gene lookup returns CDR1 SGHAT and CDR2 FQDESV (reference sequence). The CDR3 covers 15 residues. The CDR3, as DNA: TGTGCCAGCAGCTTTATGGGGGAACGGGCAGATACGCAGTATTTT. Translation: CASSFMGERADTQYF.

The V call is TRBV9, the J call TRBJ2-1; D uncertain. V gave up 0 bases and J gave up 8 bases, with 12 bases separating them. From germline, CDR1 is SGDLS and CDR2 YYNGEE. This CDR3 contains 14 residues. The DNA for the CDR3 is TGTGCCAGCAGCGTAGAAGTCTTCAGTTATGAGCAGTTCTTC. Its translation is CASSVEVFSYEQFF.

This chain uses TRBV28 with TRBJ2-3; TRBD2 agrees at 7 bases. CDR1 MDHEN and CDR2 SYDVKM come from the germline V gene. V lost 2 bases, J lost 2 bases, and 4 bases stayed unmatched. This CDR3 comprises 15 residues. The CDR3 bases are TGTGCCAGCAGTTTACCTAGCGGAATCACAGATACGCAGTATTTT. The encoded protein is CASSLPSGITDTQYF.

This clone was observed a few times. The chain has TRBV9 and TRBJ2-2, with D tentatively TRBD1 (6 bases). From germline, CDR1 is SGDLS and CDR2 YYNGEE. V lost 5 bases to trimming and J lost 0 bases, with 11 bases between them. The CDR3 is 15 residues long. CDR3 amino acids: CASSEWGPNTGELFF. DNA for the CDR3: TGTGCCAGCAGTGAATGGGGGCCGAACACCGGGGAGCTGTTTTTT.

The chain employs TRBV11-3 and TRBJ1-1, with 10 bases matching TRBD1. Germline CDR1 SGHNT, CDR2 YENEEA. With 5 bases clipped from V and 8 bases from J, the junction kept 11 bases outside the gene matches. This CDR3 comprises 15 residues. Here the CDR3 reads CASSQVGQGEIEAFF. The CDR3 DNA follows: TGTGCCAGCAGCCAAGTAGGACAGGGGGAGATCGAAGCTTTCTTT.

This clone is medium-sized. The chain couples TRBV6-8 to TRBJ2-5; perhaps TRBD1 as D (6 bases). The CDR3 extends over 14 amino acids. Trimming cost V 6 bases and J 2 bases, with 13 bases left between them. Germline V CDR1 and CDR2: MNHGY, SAAAGT. The CDR3 DNA follows: TGTGCCAGCAGCCCCAGGGGCGGACAAGAGACCCAGTACTTC. This gives the protein CASSPRGGQETQYF.

The rearrangement links TRBV6-8 to TRBJ2-7; 7 bases align to TRBD1. Germline values: CDR1 MNHGY, CDR2 SAAAGT. The ends lost 6 bases at V and 3 bases at J; junction bases unmatched: 11. The CDR3 covers 15 residues. CDR3: CASSVSGGSNYEQYF. In DNA, the CDR3 is TGTGCCAGCAGCGTGTCAGGGGGTAGTAACTACGAGCAGTACTTC.

The chain carries TRBV11-3 and TRBJ2-1; 7 bases line up with TRBD1. The CDR3 extends over 16 amino acids. V gave up 5 bases and J gave up 5 bases; unmatched junction bases: 12. CDR1 SGHNT and CDR2 YENEEA come from the germline V gene. The CDR3 region is CASSDHRQGRDNEQFF. CDR3 DNA sequence: TGTGCCAGCAGCGATCACCGACAGGGCAGAGACAATGAGCAGTTCTTC.

The chain combines TRBV29-1 with TRBJ1-1; 8 bases map to TRBD1. This CDR3 is 13 amino acids long. V shed 6 bases and J 4 bases; nucleotides not matched to a gene: 7. CDR1 and CDR2 from the germline V gene are SQVTM and ANQGSEA. CDR3 sequence reads: CSVQGARITEAFF. The CDR3 nucleotides read TGCAGCGTCCAGGGGGCGCGGATCACTGAAGCTTTCTTT. The complete variable domain, with remaining parts taken from reference TRBV29-1 and TRBJ1-1, reads SAVISQKPSRDICQRGTSLTIQCQVDSQVTMMFWYRQQPGQSLTLIATANQGSEATYESGFVIDKFPISRPNLTFSTLTVSNMSPEDSSIYLCSVQGARITEAFFGQGTRLTVV.

The V gene is TRBV5-1, the J gene TRBJ2-7; 9 bases are shared with TRBD2. Looked up from germline, CDR1 is SGHRS and CDR2 is YFSETQ. V was clipped by 0 bases and J by 2 bases; unmatched bases: 3. The CDR3 runs 15 residues. The CDR3 loop is CASSLGLAGAYEQYF. The DNA of the CDR3 is TGCGCCAGCAGCTTGGGGTTAGCGGGAGCCTACGAGCAGTACTTC.

This chain links TRBV23-1 with TRBJ2-3; 9 bases agree with TRBD2. TRBV23-1 is noted as an ORF with a role that remains uncertain. This CDR3 has 16 amino acids. J was trimmed by 2 bases and V by 6 bases; bases with no gene match: 9. CDR3: CASSVPSGEFTDTQYF. CDR3 nucleotide sequence: TGCGCCAGCAGCGTCCCTAGCGGGGAGTTCACAGATACGCAGTATTTT.

Note on this clone: Sequence at one end of the junction differs from germline and may be a read error. The chain couples TRBV6-8 to TRBJ2-2, with TRBD2 identical over 7 bases. Germline CDR1 reads MNHGY; CDR2 reads SAAAGT. The CDR3 is made up of 15 amino acids. The CDR3 here is CAISAERGNTGELFF. The CDR3 region has the DNA TGTGCCATCAGTGCGGAGCGGGGGAACACCGGGGAGCTGTTTTTT.

V is TRBV18 and J is TRBJ2-1, with 11 bases lining up with TRBD2. This CDR3 has 16 amino acids. Germline V CDR1 and CDR2: KGHSH, LQKENI. V was clipped by 6 bases and J by 5 bases; unmatched bases: 9. The CDR3 DNA reads TGTGCCAGCTCGCGGATAGGTAGCGGGAGGGACAATGAGCAGTTCTTC. Its translation: CASSRIGSGRDNEQFF.

This chain uses TRBV30 with TRBJ2-2; 12 bases map to TRBD1. Germline V CDR1 and CDR2: GTSNPN, SVGIG (reference sequence). Trimming removed 5 bases from V and 2 bases from J; junction bases left unmatched: 3. The CDR3 extends over 15 amino acids. The CDR3 nucleotides are TGTGCCTGGCGGGGACAGGGGGCTAACACCGGGGAGCTGTTTTTT. This translates into CAWRGQGANTGELFF.

The sample holds a few counts of this clone. This chain connects TRBV18 to TRBJ2-7; TRBD1 is a possible D gene (5 bases). Germline CDR1 KGHSH, CDR2 LQKENI. This CDR3 has 13 residues. Trimming removed 2 bases from V and 3 bases from J, with 8 bases in between. Here the CDR3 reads CASSPARDYEQYF. CDR3 in DNA: TGTGCCAGCTCACCAGCCAGGGACTACGAGCAGTACTTC.

The CDR3 spells CASSFTGRGAEAFF. DNA of the CDR3: TGTGCCAGCAGTTTCACTGGGCGGGGGGCTGAAGCTTTCTTT. This chain uses TRBV6-8 with TRBJ1-1; D perhaps matches TRBD1 (5 bases). The CDR3 contains 14 residues. V was trimmed by 4 bases and J by 6 bases, leaving 15 bases between them. CDR1 MNHGY and CDR2 SAAAGT come from the germline V gene.

The chain joins TRBV5-1 to TRBJ2-6; TRBD2 is a possible D gene (7 bases). Trimming removed 3 bases from V and 0 bases from J, with 16 bases in between. Germline V gene data show CDR1 as SGHRS and CDR2 as YFSETQ. The CDR3 has 18 residues. CDR3 sequence: CASSSFGGQSSGANVLTF. In DNA, the CDR3 is TGCGCCAGCAGCTCCTTCGGGGGGCAAAGCTCTGGGGCCAACGTCCTGACTTTC.

This clone is termed medium-sized. V usage is TRBV11-3 and J usage is TRBJ2-7, with D perhaps TRBD1 or TRBD2 (5 bases each). CDR3 length: 15 residues. CDR1 is SGHNT and CDR2 is YENEEA in the germline V gene. Trimming took 3 bases from V and 5 from J, leaving 17 bases between them. The CDR3 here is CASSLRERLTDEQYV. The DNA for the CDR3 is TGTGCCAGCAGCTTGAGGGAGCGATTGACAGACGAGCAGTACGTC.

This clone was detected a few times. This chain uses TRBV7-2 with TRBJ2-3; D not certain. The ends were cut back, 5 bases at V and 2 bases at J, with 8 bases in the middle. The length of the CDR3 is 13 residues. The germline V gene encodes CDR1 SGHTA and CDR2 FQGNSA. The chain's CDR3 is CASSRSLTDTQYF. The CDR3 DNA is TGTGCCAGCAGCCGGTCCCTCACAGATACGCAGTATTTT.

This clone is medium-sized in the sample. The rearrangement links TRBV11-3 to TRBJ1-1; D is undetermined. The CDR3 consists of 15 residues. V shed 3 bases and J shed 0 bases, with 11 bases lying between them. Germline V CDR1 and CDR2: SGHNT, YENEEA. The chain's CDR3 is CASSFEQTMNTEAFF. The CDR3 coding sequence is TGTGCCAGCAGCTTCGAACAGACCATGAACACTGAAGCTTTCTTT.

This clone was seen a handful of times. The chain links TRBV5-1 to TRBJ2-7; TRBD1 is a possible D gene (6 bases). V was pared by 4 bases and J by 0 bases, with 17 bases between. This CDR3 has 16 amino acids. Germline CDR1 reads SGHRS; CDR2 reads YFSETQ. In nucleotides, the CDR3 is TGCGCCAGCAGCCAAGACGACAGGTCGAGCTCCTACGAGCAGTACGTC. It is translated as CASSQDDRSSSYEQYV.

The chain combines TRBV18 with TRBJ2-2; a weak D match, TRBD1 (6 bases). The germline gives CDR1 KGHSH, CDR2 LQKENI. This CDR3 contains 15 residues. V lost 3 bases and J 2 bases, leaving 10 bases between the germline ends. CDR3 bases: TGTGCCAGCTCACCGGGGACAACAAACACCGGGGAGCTGTTTTTT. This codes for CASSPGTTNTGELFF.

The rearrangement uses TRBV28 and TRBJ2-7, with TRBD2 matching over 10 bases. With V trimmed by 5 bases and J by 2 bases, 3 bases remained unmatched. The CDR3 runs to 14 residues. Germline V lookup: CDR1 MDHEN, CDR2 SYDVKM. In nucleotides, the CDR3 is TGTGCCAGCAGTCCTAGCGGGGGACCCTACGAGCAGTACGTC. Residues: CASSPSGGPYEQYV.

CDR3 sequence: CASSPDSLNQPQHF. In DNA form, the CDR3 reads TGCGCCAGCAGTCCGGACAGTCTCAATCAGCCCCAGCATTTT. This chain links TRBV5-1 with TRBJ1-5; D possibly corresponds to TRBD1 (6 bases). This CDR3 is 14 amino acids long. V lost 5 bases and J 3 bases, leaving 12 bases between the germline ends. Germline V gene data show CDR1 as SGHRS and CDR2 as YFSETQ.

This clone was seen a single time. The chain recombines TRBV18 with TRBJ1-1, with 7 bases fitting TRBD1. The CDR3 sequence is 12 residues long. Germline assignment: CDR1 KGHSH and CDR2 LQKENI. V dropped 8 bases and J dropped 4; count of bases not matched to a gene: 4. As DNA, the CDR3 is TGTGCCAGCGCGCCAGGGGGCACTGAAGCTTTCTTT. Translated: CASAPGGTEAFF.

The chain recombines TRBV18 with TRBJ2-6; possibly TRBD2 for D (6 bases). Trimming left V 0 bases short and J 0 bases short, with 6 bases between. CDR3 length: 16 amino acids. CDR1 and CDR2 (germline): KGHSH, LQKENI. CDR3 coding DNA: TGTGCCAGCTCACCACCGGGGGGCTCTGGGGCCAACGTCCTGACTTTC. It is translated as CASSPPGGSGANVLTF.

The chain's CDR3 is CASSPDRVGQETQYF. The CDR3 DNA reads TGCGCCAGCAGCCCGGACAGGGTAGGGCAAGAGACCCAGTACTTC. The chain carries TRBV5-1 and TRBJ2-5; 8 nucleotides agree with TRBD1. This CDR3 spans 15 amino acids. CDR1 is SGHRS and CDR2 is YFSETQ in the germline V gene. The J segment lost 2 bases and the V segment lost 4 bases, leaving 7 bases of the junction unmatched.